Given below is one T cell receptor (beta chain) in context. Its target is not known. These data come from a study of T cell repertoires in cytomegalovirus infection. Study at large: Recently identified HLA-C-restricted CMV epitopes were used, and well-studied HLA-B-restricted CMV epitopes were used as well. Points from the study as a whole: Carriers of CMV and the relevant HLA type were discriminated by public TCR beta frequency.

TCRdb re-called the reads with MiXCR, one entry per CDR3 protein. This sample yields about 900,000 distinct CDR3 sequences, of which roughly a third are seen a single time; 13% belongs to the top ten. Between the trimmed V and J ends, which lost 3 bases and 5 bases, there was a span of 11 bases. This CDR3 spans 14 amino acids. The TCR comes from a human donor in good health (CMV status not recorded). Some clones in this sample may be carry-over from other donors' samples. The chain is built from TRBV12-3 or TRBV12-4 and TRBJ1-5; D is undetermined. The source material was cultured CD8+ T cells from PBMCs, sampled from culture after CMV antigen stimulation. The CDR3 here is CASSLGRSDQPQHF. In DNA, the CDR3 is TGTGCCAGCAGTTTGGGAAGGTCGGATCAGCCCCAGCATTTT.